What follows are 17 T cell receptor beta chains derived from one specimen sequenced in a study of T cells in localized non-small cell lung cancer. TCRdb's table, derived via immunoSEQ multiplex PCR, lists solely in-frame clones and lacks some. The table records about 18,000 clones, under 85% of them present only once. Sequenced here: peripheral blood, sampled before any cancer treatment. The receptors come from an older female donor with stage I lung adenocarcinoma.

CDR3 amino acids: CASSATGDYGYTF. The CDR3 bases are TGCGCCAGCAGCGCCACAGGGGACTATGGCTACACCTTC. The chain couples TRBV5-1 to TRBJ1-2; the match to TRBD1 covers 7 bases. There are 13 residues in the CDR3. Germline lookup yields CDR1 SGHRS and CDR2 YFSETQ. The ends lost 4 bases at V and 3 bases at J; junction bases unmatched: 3.

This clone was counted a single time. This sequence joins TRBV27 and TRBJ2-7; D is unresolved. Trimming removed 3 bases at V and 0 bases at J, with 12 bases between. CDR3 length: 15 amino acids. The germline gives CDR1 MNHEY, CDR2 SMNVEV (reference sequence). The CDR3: CASSFSRSSSYEQYF. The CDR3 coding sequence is TGTGCCAGCAGTTTTTCACGATCGAGCTCCTACGAGCAGTACTTC.

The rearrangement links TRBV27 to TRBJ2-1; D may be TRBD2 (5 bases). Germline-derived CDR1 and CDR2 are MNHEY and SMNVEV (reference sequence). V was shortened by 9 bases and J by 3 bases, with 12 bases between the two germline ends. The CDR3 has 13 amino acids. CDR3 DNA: TGTGCCAGTACCGGACGGGACTACAATGAGCAGTTCTTC. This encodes CASTGRDYNEQFF.

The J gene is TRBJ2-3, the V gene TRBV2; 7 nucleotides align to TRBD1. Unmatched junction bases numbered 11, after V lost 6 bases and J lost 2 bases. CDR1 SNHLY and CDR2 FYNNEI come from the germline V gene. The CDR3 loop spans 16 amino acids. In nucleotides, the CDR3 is TGTGCCAGCAGCTTGTTACCGGGACAGTCCACAGATACGCAGTATTTT. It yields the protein CASSLLPGQSTDTQYF.

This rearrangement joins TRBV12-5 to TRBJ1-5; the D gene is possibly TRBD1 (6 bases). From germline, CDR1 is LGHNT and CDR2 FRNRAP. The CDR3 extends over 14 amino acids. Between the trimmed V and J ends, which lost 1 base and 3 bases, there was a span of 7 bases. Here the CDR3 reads CASGLGTVNQPQHF. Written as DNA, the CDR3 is TGTGCTAGTGGTTTGGGGACAGTCAATCAGCCCCAGCATTTT.

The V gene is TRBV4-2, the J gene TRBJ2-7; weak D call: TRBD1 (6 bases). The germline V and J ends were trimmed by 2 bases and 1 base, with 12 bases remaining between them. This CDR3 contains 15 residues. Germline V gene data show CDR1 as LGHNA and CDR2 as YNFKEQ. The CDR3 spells CASSQPGTPSYEQYF. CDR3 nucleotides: TGTGCCAGCAGCCAACCGGGGACACCGTCCTACGAGCAGTACTTC.

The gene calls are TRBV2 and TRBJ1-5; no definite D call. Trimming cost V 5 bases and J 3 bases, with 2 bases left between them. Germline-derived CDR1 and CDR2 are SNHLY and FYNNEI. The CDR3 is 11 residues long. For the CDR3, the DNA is TGTGCCAGCAGTATCAATCAGCCCCAGCATTTT. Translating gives CASSINQPQHF. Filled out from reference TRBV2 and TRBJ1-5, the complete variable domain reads EPEVTQTPSHQVTQMGQEVILRCVPISNHLYFYWYRQILGQKVEFLVSFYNNEISEKSEIFDDQFSVERPDGSNFTLKIRSTKLEDSAMYFCASSINQPQHFGDGTRLSIL.

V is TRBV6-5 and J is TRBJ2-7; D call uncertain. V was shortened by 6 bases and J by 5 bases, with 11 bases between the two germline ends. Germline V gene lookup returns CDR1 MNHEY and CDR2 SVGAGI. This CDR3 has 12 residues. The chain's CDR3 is CASRHGHDEQYF. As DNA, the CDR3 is TGTGCCAGCAGGCACGGGCACGACGAGCAGTACTTC.

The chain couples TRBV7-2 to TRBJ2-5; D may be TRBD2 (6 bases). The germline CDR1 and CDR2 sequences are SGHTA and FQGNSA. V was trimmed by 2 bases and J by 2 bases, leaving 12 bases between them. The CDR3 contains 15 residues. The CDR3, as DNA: TGTGCCAGCAGCTTATTTACTGGGGGGCAAGAGACCCAGTACTTC. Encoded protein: CASSLFTGGQETQYF. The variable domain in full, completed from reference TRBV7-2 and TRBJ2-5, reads GAGVSQSPSNKVTEKGKDVELRCDPISGHTALYWYRQSLGQGLEFLIYFQGNSAPDKSGLPSDRFSAERTGGSVSTLTIQRTQQEDSAVYLCASSLFTGGQETQYFGPGTRLLVL.

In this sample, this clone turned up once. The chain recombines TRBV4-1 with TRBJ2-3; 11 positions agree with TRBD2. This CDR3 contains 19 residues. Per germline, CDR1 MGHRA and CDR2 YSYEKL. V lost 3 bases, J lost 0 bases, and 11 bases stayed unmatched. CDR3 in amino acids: CASSHPTSGGYTSTDTQYF. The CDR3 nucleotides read TGCGCCAGCAGCCACCCTACTAGCGGGGGTTACACTAGCACAGATACGCAGTATTTT.

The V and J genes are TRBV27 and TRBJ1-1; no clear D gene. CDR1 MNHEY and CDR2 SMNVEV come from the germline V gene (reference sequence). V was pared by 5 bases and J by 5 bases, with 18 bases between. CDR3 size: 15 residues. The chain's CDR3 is CASSQRPGSGTEAFF. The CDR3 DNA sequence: TGTGCCAGCAGTCAACGACCGGGGTCGGGGACTGAAGCTTTCTTT.

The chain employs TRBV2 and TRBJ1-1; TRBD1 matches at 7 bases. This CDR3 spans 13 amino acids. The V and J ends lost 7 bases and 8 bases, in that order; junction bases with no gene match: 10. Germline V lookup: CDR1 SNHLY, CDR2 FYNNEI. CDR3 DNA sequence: TGTGCCAGCACCTTCAGGGGGAGACGCGAAGCTTTCTTT. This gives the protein CASTFRGRREAFF.

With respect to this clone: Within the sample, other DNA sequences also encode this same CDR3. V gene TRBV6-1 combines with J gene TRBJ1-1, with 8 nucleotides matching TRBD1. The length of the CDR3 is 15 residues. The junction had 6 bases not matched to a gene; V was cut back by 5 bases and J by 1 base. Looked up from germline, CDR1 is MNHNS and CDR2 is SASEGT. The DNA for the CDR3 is TGTGCCAGCAGTCGGACAGGGATGAGGAACACTGAAGCTTTCTTT. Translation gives CASSRTGMRNTEAFF.

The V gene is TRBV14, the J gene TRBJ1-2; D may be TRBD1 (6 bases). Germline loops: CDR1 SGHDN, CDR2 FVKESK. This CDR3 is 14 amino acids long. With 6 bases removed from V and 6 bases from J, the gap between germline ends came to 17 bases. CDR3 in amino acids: CASSRLVQGNGYTF. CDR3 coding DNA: TGTGCCAGCAGTCGTCTGGTTCAGGGGAATGGCTACACCTTC.

In DNA form, the CDR3 reads TGTGCCAGCAGCGTAAACTATGGCTACACCTTC. Amino acid sequence: CASSVNYGYTF. The V gene is TRBV9, the J gene TRBJ1-2; no definite D call. With 1 base removed from V and 2 bases from J, the gap between germline ends came to 0 bases. Germline values: CDR1 SGDLS, CDR2 YYNGEE. CDR3 size: 11 residues. Full variable domain (outside the CDR3, taken from reference TRBV9 and TRBJ1-2): DSGVTQTPKHLITATGQRVTLRCSPRSGDLSVYWYQQSLDQGLQFLIQYYNGEERAKGNILERFSAQQFPDLHSELNLSSLELGDSALYFCASSVNYGYTFGSGTRLTVV.

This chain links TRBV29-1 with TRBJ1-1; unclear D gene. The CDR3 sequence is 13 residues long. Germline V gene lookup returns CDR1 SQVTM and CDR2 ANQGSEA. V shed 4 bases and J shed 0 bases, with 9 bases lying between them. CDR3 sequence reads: CSVAWQMNTEAFF. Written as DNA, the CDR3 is TGCAGCGTTGCCTGGCAGATGAACACTGAAGCTTTCTTT.

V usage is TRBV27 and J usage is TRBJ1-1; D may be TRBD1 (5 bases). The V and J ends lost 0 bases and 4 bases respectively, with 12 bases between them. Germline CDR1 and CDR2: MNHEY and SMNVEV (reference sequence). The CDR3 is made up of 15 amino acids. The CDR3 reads CASSLSGLPGTEAFF. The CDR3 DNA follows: TGTGCCAGCAGTTTATCGGGACTCCCGGGCACTGAAGCTTTCTTT.